The entry that follows covers one T cell receptor beta chain sequence. Its antigen is not known. This specimen belongs to a study of cytomegalovirus exposure and HLA in healthy donors. This CDR3 contains 17 residues. The V gene's germline CDR1 is SEHNR and CDR2 FQNEAQ (reference sequence). V lost 3 bases, J lost 8 bases, and 8 bases stayed unmatched. 60 Vbeta and 13 Jbeta primers were used in PCR. Using immunoSEQ multiplex PCR, the repertoire was profiled, and TCRdb retains in-frame clones only, with some absent. The profile shows more than 150,000 clones, around 80% of them singletons. Study findings and constraints: Most TCR sequences were rare, but some public TCRs occurred in many donors. Upon later analysis, HLA-associated TCR beta chains proved more clonally expanded than other, equally common chains. It emerged from a later analysis that several of the most significant clusters appeared to be linked to common viral pathogens. A later analysis linked about 17,000 TCR beta sequences to HLA alleles at 0.05 false discovery rate.

The sequenced sample consisted of PBMCs. This chain uses TRBV7-9 with TRBJ2-1, with TRBD2 matching 15 bases. The sequence came from a woman under 40 in good health and CMV-seronegative. CDR3 sequence (DNA): TGTGCCAGCAGCTTCCGGGGACTAGCGGGGGGAAGCGATGAGCAGTTCTTC. Protein product: CASSFRGLAGGSDEQFF.